A selection of T cell receptor beta chains follows, all from one sample in a study of cytomegalovirus exposure and HLA in healthy donors. Produced via immunoSEQ multiplex PCR; TCRdb's table is partial and in-frame only. Its listing shows tens of thousands of clones. The sequenced sample consisted of PBMCs. Receptors were obtained from a man between 50 and 59 years old in good health and CMV-seronegative. The CDR3 runs from the conserved cysteine through the conserved F or W. Each record gives: V gene, D gene, J gene, CDR3 DNA, CDR3 protein. D genes are given only for firm matches.

TRBV19	NA	TRBJ1-1	TGTGCCAGTAGTATTGTTAACGGTTACGGGGCTTTCTTT	CASSIVNGYGAFF
TRBV25-1	NA	TRBJ1-1	TGTGCCAGCAGTGAGCGGGGGATTAACACTGAAGCTTTCTTT	CASSERGINTEAFF
TRBV2	NA	TRBJ2-2	TGTGCCAGCAGTGCCCGTGGTAGCCCAACCGGGGAGCTGTTTTTT	CASSARGSPTGELFF
TRBV18	NA	TRBJ1-5	TGTGCCAGCTCACTACGGACAGCCACCAATCAGCCCCAGCATTTT	CASSLRTATNQPQHF
TRBV28	TRBD1	TRBJ1-6	TGTGCCAGCAGTTTCCAGGGGGAATCACCCCTCCACTTT	CASSFQGESPLHF
TRBV7-3	NA	TRBJ1-1	TGTGCCAGCAGCGAACTTCCGTCCGTGTACACTGAAGCTTTCTTT	CASSELPSVYTEAFF
TRBV6-5	TRBD1	TRBJ1-2	TGTGCCAGCAGTTACTCGGGCGGGACAGTCTATGGCTACACCTTC	CASSYSGGTVYGYTF
TRBV4-1	TRBD1	TRBJ2-3	TGCGCCAGCAGCCATAGATCGGGACAGTTCAAAAGGGATACGCAGTATTTT	CASSHRSGQFKRDTQYF
TRBV4-3	NA	TRBJ2-1	TGCGCCAGCAGCCAAAAGAGGGTTATTATAGTTGAGCAGTTCTTC	CASSQKRVIIVEQFF
TRBV5-1	TRBD1	TRBJ1-4	TGCGCCAGCACCGGGACAGCCAGAAAGGAACTGTTTTTT	CASTGTARKELFF
TRBV2	TRBD1	TRBJ1-5	TGTGCCAGCAGTGGACAGGGCGGCAATCAGCCCCAGCATTTT	CASSGQGGNQPQHF
TRBV13	NA	TRBJ2-7	TGTGCCAGCAGCCCCGGGAACGAGCAGTACTTC	CASSPGNEQYF
TRBV18	NA	TRBJ1-3	TGTGCCAGCTCACCACGGGCAGGGGACTCTGGAAACACCATATATTTT	CASSPRAGDSGNTIYF
TRBV29-1	TRBD1	TRBJ1-2	TGCAGCGTTGTAGTGAGGACAGGGACGCACTTCTATGGCTACACCTTC	CSVVVRTGTHFYGYTF
TRBV5-4	TRBD1	TRBJ1-5	TGTGCCAGCAGCTTGGACAGGGGGCTGGGTCAGCCCCAGCATTTT	CASSLDRGLGQPQHF
TRBV5-1	NA	TRBJ2-2	TGCGCCAGCAGCTTGGAAGGGAGGCCCGGGGAGCTGTTTTTT	CASSLEGRPGELFF
TRBV7-2	NA	TRBJ1-2	TGTGCCAGCAGTCCCGACAGTAACTATGGCTACACCTTC	CASSPDSNYGYTF
TRBV5-6	TRBD1	TRBJ1-1	TGTGCCAGCAGCTTGCCAGGGGGCTTTAGGGCTTTCTTT	CASSLPGGFRAFF
TRBV7-6	TRBD1	TRBJ2-7	TGTGCCAGCAGCTTAGAGGGGACAGGGTCTCCCTACGAGCAGTACTTC	CASSLEGTGSPYEQYF
TRBV7-3	NA	TRBJ2-2	TGTGCCAGCAGCTTAACTTACACGAACACCGGGGAGCTGTTTTTT	CASSLTYTNTGELFF
TRBV28	TRBD1	TRBJ2-1	TGTGCCAGCAGCCCAACCGGGACAGGGAGCCATGAGCAGTTCTTC	CASSPTGTGSHEQFF
TRBV4-2	TRBD2	TRBJ2-1	TGTGCCAGCAGCCAAAGCCGGGGACTAGCGGGTCCCAGCTCCTACAATGAGCAGTTCTTC	CASSQSRGLAGPSSYNEQFF
TRBV6-5	TRBD1	TRBJ1-1	TGTGCCAGCAGCCGCGGGACAGACTATATCTCTGAAGCTTTCTTT	CASSRGTDYISEAFF
TRBV7-2	TRBD1	TRBJ2-7	TGTGCCAGCAGCTCGGGACAGGGGACCTACGAGCAGTACTTC	CASSSGQGTYEQYF
TRBV18	NA	TRBJ1-1	TGTGCCAGCTCACAGAAACTGGTAGTCACTGAAGCTTTCTTT	CASSQKLVVTEAFF
TRBV6-6	TRBD1	TRBJ1-4	TGTGCCAGCAGACGAGACAGGGGGAGGGAAAAACTGTTTTTT	CASRRDRGREKLFF
TRBV7-3	NA	TRBJ2-7	TGTGCCAGCAGCTTACAGGGCCCGGGTCGAAACGAGCAGTACTTC	CASSLQGPGRNEQYF
TRBV5-8	TRBD2	TRBJ2-3	TGTGCCAGCAGCCGGGGACTACCGGGCACAGATACGCAGTATTTT	CASSRGLPGTDTQYF
TRBV6-5	NA	TRBJ1-1	TGTGCCAGCAGCCGACAGCAACTTAGCACTGAAGCTTTCTTT	CASSRQQLSTEAFF
TRBV28	TRBD1	TRBJ2-1	TGTGCCAGCAGTACTGACAGGGAGTTCTTC	CASSTDREFF
TRBV5-4	TRBD1	TRBJ1-2	TGTGCCAGCAGCCCACCCTCCGACAGGGCTAACTATGGCTACACCTTC	CASSPPSDRANYGYTF
TRBV5-6	TRBD1	TRBJ1-4	TGTGCCAGCAGCCCCAACAGGGGGCGTGATGAAAAACTGTTTTTT	CASSPNRGRDEKLFF
TRBV28	NA	TRBJ2-3	TGTGCCAGCAGTATCCCCTTAACAGATACGCAGTATTTT	CASSIPLTDTQYF
TRBV25-1	NA	TRBJ1-4	TGTGCCAGCACCCGACACATTAATGAAAAACTGTTTTTT	CASTRHINEKLFF